The sequence of this T cell receptor beta chain was determined in a study of beta chain features in type 1 diabetes. The investigators reverse transcribed all of the isolated RNA, so they sequenced expressed TCRB transcripts. Sequencing was performed with immunoSEQ multiplex PCR; in TCRdb, only in-frame clones are kept and a portion is missing. The data show roughly 500,000 clones, 30% seen once. Details on this clone: The target antigen is unknown.

Study outcomes and limitations: In all four CD4+ subsets, TCRB CDR3 length was significantly, moderately reduced in type 1 diabetes. Sampled from patients, naive, central memory and Treg TCRB repertoires appeared more similar than those sampled from healthy donors.

The sample was naive CD4+ T cells from blood. The sequence came from a man aged 18 to 35 in good health.

This CDR3 reads CASRPLQNTEAFF. The CDR3, as DNA: TGTGCCAGCAGACCCCTCCAGAACACTGAAGCTTTCTTT. The J gene is TRBJ1-1, the V gene TRBV28, with D hard to call. V lost 6 bases to trimming and J lost 1 base, with 9 bases between them. Germline lookup yields CDR1 MDHEN and CDR2 SYDVKM. The CDR3 has 13 amino acids.